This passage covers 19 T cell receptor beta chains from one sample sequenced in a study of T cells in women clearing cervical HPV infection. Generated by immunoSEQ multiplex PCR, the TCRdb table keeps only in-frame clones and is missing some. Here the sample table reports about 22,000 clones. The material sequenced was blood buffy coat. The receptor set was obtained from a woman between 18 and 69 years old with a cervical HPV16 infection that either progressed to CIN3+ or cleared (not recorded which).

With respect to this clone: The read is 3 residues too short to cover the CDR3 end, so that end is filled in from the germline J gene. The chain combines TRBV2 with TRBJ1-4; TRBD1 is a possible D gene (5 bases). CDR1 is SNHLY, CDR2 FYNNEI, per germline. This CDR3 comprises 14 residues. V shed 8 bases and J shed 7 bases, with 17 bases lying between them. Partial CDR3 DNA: TGTGCCAGCGAATCGAAGAGGGGTGCTGAAAAA. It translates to CASESKRGAEK. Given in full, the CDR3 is CASESKRGAEKLFF.

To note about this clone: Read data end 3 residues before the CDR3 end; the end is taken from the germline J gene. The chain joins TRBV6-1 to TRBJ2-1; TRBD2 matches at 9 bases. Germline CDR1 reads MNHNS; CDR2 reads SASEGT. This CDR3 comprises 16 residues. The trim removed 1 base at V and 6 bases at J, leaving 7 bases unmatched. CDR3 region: CASSEVGTSPFNEQFF. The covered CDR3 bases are TGTGCCAGCAGTGAAGTCGGGACTAGCCCATTCAATGAG.

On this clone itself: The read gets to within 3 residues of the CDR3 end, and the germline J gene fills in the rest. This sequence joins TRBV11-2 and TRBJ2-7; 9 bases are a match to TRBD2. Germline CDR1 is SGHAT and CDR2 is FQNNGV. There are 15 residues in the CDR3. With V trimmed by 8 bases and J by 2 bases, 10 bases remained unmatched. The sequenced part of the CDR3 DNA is TGTGCCAGCGCCCCGTTGGCGGGAGGGCCCTACGAG. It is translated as CASAPLAGGPYE. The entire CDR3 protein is CASAPLAGGPYEQYF.

The CDR3 sequence: CSADGTSGSNPSIYEQYF. The sequenced CDR3 bases are TGCAGTGCTGACGGGACTAGCGGGAGTAATCCGAGTATCTACGAG. The chain carries TRBV20-1 and TRBJ2-7; TRBD2 agrees at 14 bases. With the read ending 3 residues before the CDR3 end, the germline J gene is used to fill in that end. The CDR3 extends over 18 amino acids. Germline V gene data show CDR1 as DFQATT and CDR2 as SNEGSKA (reference sequence). V shed 5 bases and J 3 bases; nucleotides not matched to a gene: 15.

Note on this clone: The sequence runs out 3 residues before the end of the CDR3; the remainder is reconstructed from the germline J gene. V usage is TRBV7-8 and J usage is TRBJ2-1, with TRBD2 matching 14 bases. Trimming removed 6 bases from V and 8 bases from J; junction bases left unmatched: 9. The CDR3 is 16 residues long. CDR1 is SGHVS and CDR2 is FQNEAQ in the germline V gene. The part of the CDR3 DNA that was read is TGTGCCAGCAGAGCTCCCGGGACTAGCGGGAGTGATGAG. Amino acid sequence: CASRAPGTSGSDE. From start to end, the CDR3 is CASRAPGTSGSDEQFF.

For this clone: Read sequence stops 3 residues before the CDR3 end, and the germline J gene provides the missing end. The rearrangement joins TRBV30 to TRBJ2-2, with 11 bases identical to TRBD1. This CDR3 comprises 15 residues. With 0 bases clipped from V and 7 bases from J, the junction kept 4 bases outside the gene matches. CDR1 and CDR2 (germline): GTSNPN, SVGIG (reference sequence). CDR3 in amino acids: CAWSVGQGAGGELFF. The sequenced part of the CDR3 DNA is TGTGCCTGGAGTGTTGGACAGGGGGCCGGCGGGGAG.

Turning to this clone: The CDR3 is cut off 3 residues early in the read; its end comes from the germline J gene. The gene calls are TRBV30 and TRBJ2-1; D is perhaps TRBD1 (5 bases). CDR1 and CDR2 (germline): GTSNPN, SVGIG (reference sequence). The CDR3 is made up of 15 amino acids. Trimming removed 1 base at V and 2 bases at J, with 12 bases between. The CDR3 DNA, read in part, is TGTGCCTGGAGTGAGGGCAGGGCCCCCTACAATGAG. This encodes CAWSEGRAPYNE. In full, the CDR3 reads CAWSEGRAPYNEQFF. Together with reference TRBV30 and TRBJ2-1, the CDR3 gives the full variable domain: SQTIHQWPATLVQPVGSPLSLECTVEGTSNPNLYWYRQAAGRGLQLLFYSVGIGQISSEVPQNLSASRPQDRQFILSSKKLLLSDSGFYLCAWSEGRAPYNEQFFGPGTRLTVL.

The CDR3 DNA, read in part, is TGTGCCAGCACTACTATCAGTGGGTACACTGAA. Residues: CASTTISGYTE. The entire CDR3 is CASTTISGYTEAFF. This chain connects TRBV2 to TRBJ1-1; D is ambiguous. From the germline J gene comes the end of the CDR3, since the read stops 3 residues before it. The CDR3 contains 14 residues. In germline, CDR1 is SNHLY, CDR2 FYNNEI. V shed 7 bases and J shed 3 bases, with 15 bases lying between them.

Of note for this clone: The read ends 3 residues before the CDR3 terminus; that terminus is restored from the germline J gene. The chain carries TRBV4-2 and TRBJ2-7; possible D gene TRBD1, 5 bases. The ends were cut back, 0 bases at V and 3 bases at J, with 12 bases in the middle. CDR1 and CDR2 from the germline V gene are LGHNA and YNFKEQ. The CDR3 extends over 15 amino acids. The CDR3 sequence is CASSQDLQGSYEQYF. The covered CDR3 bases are TGTGCCAGCAGCCAAGACTTGCAGGGAAGCTACGAG.

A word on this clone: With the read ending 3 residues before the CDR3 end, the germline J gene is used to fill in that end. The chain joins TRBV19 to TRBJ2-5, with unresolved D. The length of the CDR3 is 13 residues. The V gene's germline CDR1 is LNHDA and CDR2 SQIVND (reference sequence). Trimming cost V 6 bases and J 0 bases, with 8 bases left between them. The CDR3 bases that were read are TGTGCCAGTAGAACAGCCAACCAAGAGACC. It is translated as CASRTANQET. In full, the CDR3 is CASRTANQETQYF. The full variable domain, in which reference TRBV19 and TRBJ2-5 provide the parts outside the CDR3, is DGGITQSPKYLFRKEGQNVTLSCEQNLNHDAMYWYRQDPGQGLRLIYYSQIVNDFQKGDIAEGYSVSREKKESFPLTVTSAQKNPTAFYLCASRTANQETQYFGPGTRLLVL.

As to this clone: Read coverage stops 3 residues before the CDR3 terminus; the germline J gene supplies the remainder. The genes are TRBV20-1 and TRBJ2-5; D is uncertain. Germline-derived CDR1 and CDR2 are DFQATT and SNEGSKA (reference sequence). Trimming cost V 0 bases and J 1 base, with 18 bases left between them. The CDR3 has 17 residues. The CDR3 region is CSAREDKTNRVQETQYF. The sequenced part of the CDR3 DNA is TGCAGTGCTAGAGAAGATAAGACAAACCGAGTCCAAGAGACC.

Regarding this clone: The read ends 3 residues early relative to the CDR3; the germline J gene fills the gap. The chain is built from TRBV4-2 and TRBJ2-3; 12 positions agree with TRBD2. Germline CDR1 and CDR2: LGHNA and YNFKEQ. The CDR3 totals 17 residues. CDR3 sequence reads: CASSQDRGSSGRGSQYF. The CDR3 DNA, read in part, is TGTGCCAGCAGCCAAGATCGTGGGTCTAGCGGGAGGGGTTCG.

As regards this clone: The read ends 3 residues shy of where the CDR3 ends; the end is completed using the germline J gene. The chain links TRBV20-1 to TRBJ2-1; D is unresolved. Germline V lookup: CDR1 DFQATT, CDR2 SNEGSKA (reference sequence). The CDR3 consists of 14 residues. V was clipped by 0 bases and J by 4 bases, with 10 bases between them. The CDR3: CSARDRVRYNEQFF. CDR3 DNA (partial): TGCAGTGCTAGAGATAGGGTCAGGTACAATGAG.

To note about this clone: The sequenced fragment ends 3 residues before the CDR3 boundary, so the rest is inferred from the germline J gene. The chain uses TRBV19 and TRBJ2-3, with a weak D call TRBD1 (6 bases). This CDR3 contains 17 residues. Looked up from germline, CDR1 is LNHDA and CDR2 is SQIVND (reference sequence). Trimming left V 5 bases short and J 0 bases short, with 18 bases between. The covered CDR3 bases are TGTGCCAGTAGTCTTAACCGGGACACCCCTAGCACAGATACG. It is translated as CASSLNRDTPSTDT. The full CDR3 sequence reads CASSLNRDTPSTDTQYF.

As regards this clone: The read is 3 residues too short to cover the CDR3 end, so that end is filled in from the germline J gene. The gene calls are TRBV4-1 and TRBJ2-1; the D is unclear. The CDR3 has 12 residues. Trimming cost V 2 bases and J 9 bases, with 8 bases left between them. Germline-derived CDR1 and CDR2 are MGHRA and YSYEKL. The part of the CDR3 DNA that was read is TGCGCCAGCAGCCAATCCCGAGGTGAG. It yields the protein CASSQSRGE. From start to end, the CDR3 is CASSQSRGEQFF.

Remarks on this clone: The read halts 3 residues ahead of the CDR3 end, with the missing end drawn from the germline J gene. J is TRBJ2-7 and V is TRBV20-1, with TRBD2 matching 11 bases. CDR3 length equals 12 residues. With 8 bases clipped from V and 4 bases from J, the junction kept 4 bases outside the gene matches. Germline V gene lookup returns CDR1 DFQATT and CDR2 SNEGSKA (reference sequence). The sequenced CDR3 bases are TGCAGTATGGGGACTAGCGGATACGAG. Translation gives CSMGTSGYE. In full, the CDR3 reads CSMGTSGYEQYF.

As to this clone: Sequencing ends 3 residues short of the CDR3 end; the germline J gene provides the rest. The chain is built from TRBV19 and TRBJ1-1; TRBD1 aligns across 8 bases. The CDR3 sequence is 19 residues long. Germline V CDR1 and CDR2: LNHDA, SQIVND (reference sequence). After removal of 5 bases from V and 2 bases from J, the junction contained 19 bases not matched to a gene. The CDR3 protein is CASSPLGRDRRSLNTEAFF. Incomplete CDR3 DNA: TGTGCCAGTAGTCCCTTGGGACGGGACAGGCGGTCCCTCAACACTGAA.

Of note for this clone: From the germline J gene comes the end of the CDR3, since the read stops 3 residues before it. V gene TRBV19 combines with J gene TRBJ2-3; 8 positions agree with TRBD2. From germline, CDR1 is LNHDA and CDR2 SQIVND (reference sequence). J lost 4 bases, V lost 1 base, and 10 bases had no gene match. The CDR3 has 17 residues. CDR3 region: CASSIGGSGIRADTQYF. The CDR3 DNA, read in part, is TGTGCCAGTAGTATAGGAGGTAGCGGGATTCGTGCAGATACG.

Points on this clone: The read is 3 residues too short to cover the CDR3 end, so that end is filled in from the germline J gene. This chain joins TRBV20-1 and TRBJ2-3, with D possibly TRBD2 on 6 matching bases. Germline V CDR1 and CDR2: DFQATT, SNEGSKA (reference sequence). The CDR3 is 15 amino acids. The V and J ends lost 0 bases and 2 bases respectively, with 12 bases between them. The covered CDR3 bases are TGCAGTGCTAGAGACCCGGGACTCAACACAGATACG. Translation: CSARDPGLNTDT. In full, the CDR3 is CSARDPGLNTDTQYF.